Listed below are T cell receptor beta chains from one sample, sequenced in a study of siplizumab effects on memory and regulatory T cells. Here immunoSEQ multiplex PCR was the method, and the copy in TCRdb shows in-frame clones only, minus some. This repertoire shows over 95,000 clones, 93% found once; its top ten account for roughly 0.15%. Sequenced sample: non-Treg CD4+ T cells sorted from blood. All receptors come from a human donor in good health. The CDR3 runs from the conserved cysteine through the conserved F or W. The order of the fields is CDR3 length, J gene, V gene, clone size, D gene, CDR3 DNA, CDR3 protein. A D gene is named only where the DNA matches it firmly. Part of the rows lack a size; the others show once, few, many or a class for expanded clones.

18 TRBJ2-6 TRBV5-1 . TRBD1 TGCGCCAGCAGCCTGGCCGGGACAGGGGGCTCTGGGGCCAACGTCCTGACTTTC CASSLAGTGGSGANVLTF
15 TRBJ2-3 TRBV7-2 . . TGTGCCAGCAGCTTAGGGGCAGGGGGCACAGATACGCAGTATTTT CASSLGAGGTDTQYF
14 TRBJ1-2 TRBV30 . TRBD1 TGTGCCTGGAACCCAGGACAGGGGAACTATGGCTACACCTTC CAWNPGQGNYGYTF
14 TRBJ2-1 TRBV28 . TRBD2 TGTGCCAGCAGTTTTAGCGGGGCAAATAATGAGCAGTTCTTC CASSFSGANNEQFF
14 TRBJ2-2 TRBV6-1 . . TGTGCCAGCAGTGAATGGGGAGGCCCCGGGGAGCTGTTTTTT CASSEWGGPGELFF
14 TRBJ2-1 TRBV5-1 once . TGCGCCAGCAGCCCCTCGAGGGGGTACAATGAGCAGTTCTTC CASSPSRGYNEQFF
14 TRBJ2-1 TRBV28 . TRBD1 TGTGCCAGCAGGAGGGGGCCCCCGTACAATGAGCAGTTCTTC CASRRGPPYNEQFF
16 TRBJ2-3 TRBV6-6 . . TGTGCCAGCAGTACCAGTCCCTGGGGGGGCACAGATACGCAGTATTTT CASSTSPWGGTDTQYF
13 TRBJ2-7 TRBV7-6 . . TGTGCCAGCAGCTTAATTCAGGGAGGCGAGCAGTACTTC CASSLIQGGEQYF
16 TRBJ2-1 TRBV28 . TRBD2 TGTGCCAGCAGTACGACTAGCGGGGGCTACTACAATGAGCAGTTCTTC CASSTTSGGYYNEQFF
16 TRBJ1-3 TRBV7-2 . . TGTGCCAGCAGCTTAAATAGGGCGGCGTCTGGAAACACCATATATTTT CASSLNRAASGNTIYF
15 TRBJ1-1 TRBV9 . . TGTGCCAGCAGCGACCAGATTGGGGGTGGCACTGAAGCTTTCTTT CASSDQIGGGTEAFF
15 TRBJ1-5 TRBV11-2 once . TGTGCCAGCAGCCCCCGGACGGGGAGCAATCAGCCCCAGCATTTT CASSPRTGSNQPQHF
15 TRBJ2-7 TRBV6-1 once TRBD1 TGTGCCAGCAAACAGGGACAGGGGAAGGAGGCCGAGCAGTACTTC CASKQGQGKEAEQYF
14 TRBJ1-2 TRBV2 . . TGTGCCAGCAGACCCGGGGGGGGTAACTATGGCTACACCTTC CASRPGGGNYGYTF
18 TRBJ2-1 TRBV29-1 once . TGCAGCGTTGGCCCACGGTGGGCAGGAAAAAGCTCCTACAATGAGCAGTTCTTC CSVGPRWAGKSSYNEQFF
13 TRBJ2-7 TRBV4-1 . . TGCGCCAGCAGCCAAGCGGGGAGAGACGAGCAGTACTTC CASSQAGRDEQYF
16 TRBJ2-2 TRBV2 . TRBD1 TGTGCCAGCAGTCGACAGGTCTTACAGGGGACCGGGGAGCTGTTTTTT CASSRQVLQGTGELFF
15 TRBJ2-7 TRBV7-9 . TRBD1 TGTGCCAGCAGCTTGGGACAGGGAAGCTCCTACGAGCAGTACTTC CASSLGQGSSYEQYF
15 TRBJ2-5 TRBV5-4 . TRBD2 TGTGCCAGCAGCTTGGAACTAGCGGGTTCAGAGACCCAGTACTTC CASSLELAGSETQYF
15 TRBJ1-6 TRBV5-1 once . TGCGCCAGCAACCAGGGTAGCTCCTATAATTCACCCCTCCACTTT CASNQGSSYNSPLHF
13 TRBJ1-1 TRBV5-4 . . TGTGCCAGCAGCTCCGGGTCGAACACTGAAGCTTTCTTT CASSSGSNTEAFF
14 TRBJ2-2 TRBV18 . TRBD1 TGTGCCAGCTCACCGGACAGGGACACCGGGGAGCTGTTTTTT CASSPDRDTGELFF
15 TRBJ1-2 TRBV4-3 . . TGCGCCAGCAGCCAAGTCGCAGGGTCTAACTATGGCTACACCTTC CASSQVAGSNYGYTF
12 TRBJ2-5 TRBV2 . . TGTGCCAGCAGGAAGGTTTTGGAGACCCAGTACTTC CASRKVLETQYF
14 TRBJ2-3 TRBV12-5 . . TGTGCTAGTGGTTTGCTACCCGGGGGGCTCAAGCAGTATTTT CASGLLPGGLKQYF
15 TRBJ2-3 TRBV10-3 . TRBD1 TGTGCCATCAGGGGGGGACAGGGACGCACAGATACGCAGTATTTT CAIRGGQGRTDTQYF
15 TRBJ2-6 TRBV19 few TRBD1 TGTGCCGGCCGGGACAGGGCTTCTGGGGCCAACGTCCTGACTTTC CAGRDRASGANVLTF
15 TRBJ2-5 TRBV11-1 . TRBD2 TGTGCCAGCGCGGATCGGGGCGGGGGGCCGGAGACCCAGTACTTC CASADRGGGPETQYF
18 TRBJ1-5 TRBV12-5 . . TGTGCTAGTGGTTTGGTATTGCTGGGGACATATAGCAATCAGCCCCAGCATTTT CASGLVLLGTYSNQPQHF
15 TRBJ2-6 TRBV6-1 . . TGTGCCAGCGACAGAGTGAGCTCTGGGGCCAACGTCCTGACTTTC CASDRVSSGANVLTF
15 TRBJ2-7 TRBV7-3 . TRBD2 TGTGCCAGCAGCCCGGGGGGGACACCTGCCGGGGAGCAGTACTTC CASSPGGTPAGEQYF
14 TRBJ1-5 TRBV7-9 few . TGTGCCAGCAGCTTAGCGGTGTTCGATCAGCCCCAGCATTTT CASSLAVFDQPQHF
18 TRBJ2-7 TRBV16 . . TGTGCCAGCAGCCATCTCGTTAATTTGGAGGACCTCTCCTACGAGCAGTACTTC CASSHLVNLEDLSYEQYF
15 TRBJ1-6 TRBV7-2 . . TGTGCCAGCAGCCCGCTTGCGTCCTATAATTCACCCCTCCACTTT CASSPLASYNSPLHF
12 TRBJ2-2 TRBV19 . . TGTGCCAGTAACAGCTACACCGGGGAGCTGTTTTTT CASNSYTGELFF
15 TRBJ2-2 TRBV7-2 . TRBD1 TGTGCCAGCAGCTTGGACAGGCGGAACACCGGGGAGCTGTTTTTT CASSLDRRNTGELFF
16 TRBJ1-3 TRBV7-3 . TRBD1 TGTGCCAGCAGCTCGACAGGGGGCCCCGTCGGAAACACCATATATTTT CASSSTGGPVGNTIYF
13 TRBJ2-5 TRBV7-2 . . TGTGCCAGCAGCTTAGCGCGCTGGGAGACCCAGTACTTC CASSLARWETQYF